These 20 T cell receptor beta chains were all obtained from the same sample, sequenced in a study of T cell changes during pregnancy in multiple sclerosis. Sequencing was performed with immunoSEQ multiplex PCR; in TCRdb, only in-frame clones are kept and a portion is missing. The sample has tens of thousands of clones, about 88% seen once. The sequences come from CD4+ T cells from peripheral blood mononuclear cells, collected in the first trimester of pregnancy. The receptors derive from a female donor with multiple sclerosis, enrolled in a pregnancy study.

This clone was counted only a few times. This rearrangement joins TRBV10-3 to TRBJ2-5; tentative D call: TRBD1 (5 bases). CDR1 is ENHRY, CDR2 SYGVKD, per germline. V was clipped by 0 bases and J by 2 bases, with 7 bases between them. The CDR3 has 14 residues. Written as DNA, the CDR3 is TGTGCCATCAGTGAGTCATGGACACAAGAGACCCAGTACTTC. This translates into CAISESWTQETQYF.

V is TRBV19 and J is TRBJ1-3; the match to TRBD1 covers 9 bases. The CDR3 runs to 14 residues. Germline V lookup: CDR1 LNHDA, CDR2 SQIVND (reference sequence). The V and J ends lost 7 bases and 3 bases, in that order; junction bases with no gene match: 4. DNA of the CDR3: TGTGCCAGTACCAACAGGGGGCTTGGAAACACCATATATTTT. Residues: CASTNRGLGNTIYF.

The genes are TRBV5-1 and TRBJ1-4, with D hard to call. V shed 5 bases and J shed 8 bases, with 13 bases lying between them. CDR1 SGHRS and CDR2 YFSETQ come from the germline V gene. This CDR3 has 13 amino acids. DNA of the CDR3: TGCGCCAGCAGTGAGGGCCTGGTCGAAAAACTGTTTTTT. Protein sequence: CASSEGLVEKLFF.

About this clone: Other DNA sequences in this specimen translate into the identical CDR3. The chain joins TRBV7-3 to TRBJ1-1; D perhaps matches TRBD1 (5 bases). Between the trimmed V and J ends, which lost 2 bases and 1 base, there was a span of 8 bases. CDR3 size: 14 residues. Germline V lookup: CDR1 SGHTA, CDR2 FQGTGA. CDR3 in DNA: TGTGCCAGCAGCTTAGGGGGGGGGAACACTGAAGCTTTCTTT. This translates into CASSLGGGNTEAFF.

V is TRBV10-3 and J is TRBJ1-2; D is unresolved. V gave up 0 bases and J gave up 4 bases, with 15 bases separating them. The CDR3 extends over 16 amino acids. CDR1 is ENHRY and CDR2 is SYGVKD in the germline V gene. CDR3 protein: CAISESTRRVAYGYTF. CDR3 DNA: TGTGCCATCAGTGAGTCGACTCGTAGAGTAGCCTATGGCTACACCTTC.

This chain joins TRBV5-4 and TRBJ1-5, with 8 bases lining up with TRBD1. Germline V CDR1 and CDR2: SGHNT, YYREEE (reference sequence). The CDR3 has 16 residues. The ends lost 0 bases at V and 4 bases at J; junction bases unmatched: 6. The CDR3 sequence: CASSLGTGGLNQPQHF. The CDR3 nucleotides are TGTGCCAGCAGCTTGGGTACAGGGGGATTGAATCAGCCCCAGCATTTT. Variable domain in full (rest from reference TRBV5-4 and TRBJ1-5): ETGVTQSPTHLIKTRGQQVTLRCSSQSGHNTVSWYQQALGQGPQFIFQYYREEENGRGNFPPRFSGLQFPNYSSELNVNALELDDSALYLCASSLGTGGLNQPQHFGDGTRLSIL.

The V and J genes are TRBV9 and TRBJ1-1, with unresolved D. CDR1 is SGDLS, CDR2 YYNGEE, per germline. The V and J ends lost 2 bases and 0 bases respectively, with 5 bases between them. This CDR3 spans 13 amino acids. The CDR3 spells CASSVSLNTEAFF. The CDR3 bases are TGTGCCAGCAGCGTCTCCCTGAACACTGAAGCTTTCTTT.

The genes are TRBV4-1 and TRBJ2-6; 10 bases align to TRBD2. V was pared by 2 bases and J by 2 bases, with 6 bases of the junction left unmatched. Germline loops: CDR1 MGHRA, CDR2 YSYEKL. This CDR3 contains 18 residues. CDR3 coding DNA: TGCGCCAGCAGCCAATATAGCGGGGGGACCACTGGGGCCAACGTCCTGACTTTC. Its translation: CASSQYSGGTTGANVLTF.

This clone has a single count. The CDR3 is CSAHSPYEQYF. Here the CDR3 DNA reads TGCAGTGCTCATTCCCCCTACGAGCAGTACTTC. The chain joins TRBV20-1 to TRBJ2-7; no definite D call. The germline V gene encodes CDR1 DFQATT and CDR2 SNEGSKA (reference sequence). V was pared by 5 bases and J by 2 bases, with 7 bases between. This CDR3 has 11 residues.

The chain carries TRBV7-9 and TRBJ1-2, with no clear D. The CDR3 extends over 15 amino acids. V lost 2 bases and J 0 bases, leaving 10 bases between the germline ends. CDR1 SEHNR and CDR2 FQNEAQ come from the germline V gene (reference sequence). The CDR3 DNA reads as TGTGCCAGCAGCTTAACGCCTGTAGCTAACTATGGCTACACCTTC. As protein: CASSLTPVANYGYTF.

The J gene is TRBJ1-5, the V gene TRBV6-1; 8 bases agree with TRBD1. With V trimmed by 6 bases and J by 0 bases, 1 base remained unmatched. The CDR3 is 14 residues long. CDR1 and CDR2 from the germline V gene are MNHNS and SASEGT. The CDR3 DNA reads as TGTGCCAGCAGAGGGACAGGTAGCAATCAGCCCCAGCATTTT. Translated, it gives CASRGTGSNQPQHF.

The chain recombines TRBV5-6 with TRBJ2-3; 11 bases fit TRBD2. The CDR3 length is 15 residues. V was pared by 2 bases and J by 3 bases, with 2 bases of the junction left unmatched. Germline loops: CDR1 SGHDT, CDR2 YYEEEE. CDR3 bases: TGTGCCAGCAGCTTCACTAGCGGGAGTACAGATACGCAGTATTTT. Translated: CASSFTSGSTDTQYF. The full variable domain, with the rest looked up from reference TRBV5-6 and TRBJ2-3, is DAGVTQSPTHLIKTRGQQVTLRCSPKSGHDTVSWYQQALGQGPQFIFQYYEEEERQRGNFPDRFSGHQFPNYSSELNVNALLLGDSALYLCASSFTSGSTDTQYFGPGTRLTVL.

This clone is classed as medium-sized (0.01 to 0.1%). The V and J genes are TRBV6-1 and TRBJ2-7; 10 nucleotides agree with TRBD2. Germline V gene data show CDR1 as MNHNS and CDR2 as SASEGT. This CDR3 is built from 15 residues. Trimming at V came to 6 bases and at J to 2 bases, leaving 7 bases not matched to a gene. CDR3 DNA sequence: TGTGCCAGCAGCACAGCTAGCGGGAGCGCCTACGAGCAGTACTTC. Residues: CASSTASGSAYEQYF.

This clone was seen once. The J gene is TRBJ1-5, the V gene TRBV6-6; D may be TRBD1 (5 bases). CDR1 is MNHNY, CDR2 SVGAGI, per germline (reference sequence). The CDR3 extends over 15 amino acids. V lost 6 bases, J lost 6 bases, and 18 bases lay in between. The CDR3: CASSSPAQGFQPQHF. As DNA, the CDR3 is TGTGCCAGCAGCTCGCCCGCTCAGGGATTTCAGCCCCAGCATTTT.

The V and J genes are TRBV11-1 and TRBJ2-4, with 7 bases lining up with TRBD1. CDR1 SGHAT and CDR2 FQDESV come from the germline V gene (reference sequence). Trimming removed 5 bases from V and 4 bases from J; junction bases left unmatched: 2. This CDR3 is built from 13 residues. The CDR3 bases are TGTGCCAGCAGCCGGGACAGAAAAAACATTCAGTACTTC. Its protein is CASSRDRKNIQYF.

This rearrangement joins TRBV7-8 to TRBJ1-2; TRBD1 matches at 10 bases. Germline assignment: CDR1 SGHVS and CDR2 FQNEAQ. Trimming took 5 bases from V and 5 from J; bases not matched to a gene: 2. The CDR3 is 13 residues long. For the CDR3, the DNA is TGTGCCAGCAGCATGGGACAGGGGTATGGCTACACCTTC. Residues: CASSMGQGYGYTF.

The chain's CDR3 is CAISESSRGGTDTQYF. DNA of the CDR3: TGTGCCATCAGTGAGTCCAGTCGGGGGGGAACAGATACGCAGTATTTT. The J gene is TRBJ2-3, the V gene TRBV10-3, with 8 bases fitting TRBD2. The CDR3 runs to 16 residues. Germline lookup yields CDR1 ENHRY and CDR2 SYGVKD. V was clipped by 0 bases and J by 3 bases; unmatched bases: 5.

The chain carries TRBV5-4 and TRBJ2-3, with 8 bases matching TRBD1. Looked up from germline, CDR1 is SGHNT and CDR2 is YYREEE (reference sequence). This CDR3 has 16 amino acids. The V and J ends lost 4 bases and 2 bases, in that order; junction bases with no gene match: 9. CDR3 residues: CASSLNRGAITDTQYF. The CDR3 DNA sequence: TGTGCCAGCAGCCTGAACAGGGGGGCCATCACAGATACGCAGTATTTT.

The rearrangement joins TRBV19 to TRBJ1-2; TRBD1 matches 7 bases. From germline, CDR1 is LNHDA and CDR2 SQIVND (reference sequence). This CDR3 comprises 16 residues. Losses at the gene ends were 5 bases for V and 4 bases for J; bases not matched to a gene: 13. CDR3 loop: CASSLPYDREAYGYTF. CDR3 in DNA: TGTGCCAGTAGTCTACCTTACGACAGGGAAGCCTATGGCTACACCTTC. Complete variable domain (other parts from reference TRBV19 and TRBJ1-2): DGGITQSPKYLFRKEGQNVTLSCEQNLNHDAMYWYRQDPGQGLRLIYYSQIVNDFQKGDIAEGYSVSREKKESFPLTVTSAQKNPTAFYLCASSLPYDREAYGYTFGSGTRLTVV.

This clone turned up a few times. The CDR3 protein is CASSLVRGQGEQYF. In nucleotides, the CDR3 is TGTGCCAGCAGTCTGGTGAGGGGGCAGGGCGAGCAGTACTTC. The chain has TRBV6-5 and TRBJ2-7; TRBD1 matches at 7 bases. This CDR3 contains 14 residues. V lost 5 bases, J lost 6 bases, and 10 bases stayed unmatched. Germline V gene lookup returns CDR1 MNHEY and CDR2 SVGAGI.